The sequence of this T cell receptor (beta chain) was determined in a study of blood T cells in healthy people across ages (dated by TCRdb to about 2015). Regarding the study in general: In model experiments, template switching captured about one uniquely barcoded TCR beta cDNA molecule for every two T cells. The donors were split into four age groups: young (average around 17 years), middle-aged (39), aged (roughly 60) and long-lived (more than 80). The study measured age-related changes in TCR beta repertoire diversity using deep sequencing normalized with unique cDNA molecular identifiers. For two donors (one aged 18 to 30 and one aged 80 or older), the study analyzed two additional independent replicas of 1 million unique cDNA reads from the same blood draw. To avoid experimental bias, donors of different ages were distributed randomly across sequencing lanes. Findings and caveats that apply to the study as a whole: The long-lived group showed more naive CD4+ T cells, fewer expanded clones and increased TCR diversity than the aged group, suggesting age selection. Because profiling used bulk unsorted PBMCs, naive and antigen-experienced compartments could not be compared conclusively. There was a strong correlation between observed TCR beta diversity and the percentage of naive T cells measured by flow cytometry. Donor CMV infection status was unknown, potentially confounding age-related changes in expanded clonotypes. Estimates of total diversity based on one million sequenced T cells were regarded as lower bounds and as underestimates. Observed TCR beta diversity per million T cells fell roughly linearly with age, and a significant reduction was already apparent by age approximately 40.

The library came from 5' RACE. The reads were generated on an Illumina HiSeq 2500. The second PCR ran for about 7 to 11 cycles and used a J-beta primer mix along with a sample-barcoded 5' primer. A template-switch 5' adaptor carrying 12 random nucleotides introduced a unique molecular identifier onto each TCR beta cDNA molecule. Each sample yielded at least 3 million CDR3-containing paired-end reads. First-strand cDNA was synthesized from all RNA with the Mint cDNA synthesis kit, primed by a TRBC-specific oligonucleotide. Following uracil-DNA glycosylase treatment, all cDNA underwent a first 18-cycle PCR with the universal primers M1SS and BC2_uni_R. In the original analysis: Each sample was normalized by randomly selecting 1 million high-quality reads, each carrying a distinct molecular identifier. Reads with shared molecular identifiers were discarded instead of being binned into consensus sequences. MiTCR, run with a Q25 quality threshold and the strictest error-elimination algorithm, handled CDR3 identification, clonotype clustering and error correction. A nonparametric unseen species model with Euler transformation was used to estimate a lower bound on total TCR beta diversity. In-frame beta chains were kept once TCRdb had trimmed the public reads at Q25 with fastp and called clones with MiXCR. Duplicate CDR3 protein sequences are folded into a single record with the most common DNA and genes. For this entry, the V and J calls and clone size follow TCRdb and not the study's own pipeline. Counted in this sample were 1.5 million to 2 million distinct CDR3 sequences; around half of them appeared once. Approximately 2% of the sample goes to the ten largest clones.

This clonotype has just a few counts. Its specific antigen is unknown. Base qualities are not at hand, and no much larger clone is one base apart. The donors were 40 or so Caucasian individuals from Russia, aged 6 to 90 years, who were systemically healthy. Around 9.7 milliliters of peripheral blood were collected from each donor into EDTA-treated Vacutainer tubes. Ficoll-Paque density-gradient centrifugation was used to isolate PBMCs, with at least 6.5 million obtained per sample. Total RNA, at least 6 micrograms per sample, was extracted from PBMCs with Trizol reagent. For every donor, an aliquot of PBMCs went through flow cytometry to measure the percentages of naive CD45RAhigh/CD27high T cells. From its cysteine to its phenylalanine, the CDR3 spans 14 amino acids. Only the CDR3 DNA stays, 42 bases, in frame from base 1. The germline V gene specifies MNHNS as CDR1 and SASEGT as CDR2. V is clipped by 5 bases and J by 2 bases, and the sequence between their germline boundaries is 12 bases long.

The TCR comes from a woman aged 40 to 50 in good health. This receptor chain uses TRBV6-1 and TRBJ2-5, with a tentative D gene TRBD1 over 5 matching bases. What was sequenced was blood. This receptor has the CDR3 CASSKPTVQETQYF. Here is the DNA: TGTGCCAGCAGTAAGCCGACAGTACAAGAGACCCAGTACTTC.